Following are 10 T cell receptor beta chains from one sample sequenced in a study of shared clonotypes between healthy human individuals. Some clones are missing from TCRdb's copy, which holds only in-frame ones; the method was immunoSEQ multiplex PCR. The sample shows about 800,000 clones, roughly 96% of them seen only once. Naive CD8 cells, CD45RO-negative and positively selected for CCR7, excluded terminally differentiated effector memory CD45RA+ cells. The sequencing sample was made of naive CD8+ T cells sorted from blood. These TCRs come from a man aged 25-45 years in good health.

The CDR3 sequence: CASSFPAGTDTQYF. In DNA form, the CDR3 reads TGTGCCAGCAGCTTCCCGGCCGGCACAGATACGCAGTATTTT. The chain recombines TRBV7-9 with TRBJ2-3; D uncertain. The CDR3 is made up of 14 amino acids. V was trimmed by 3 bases and J by 1 base, leaving 8 bases between them. The V gene's germline CDR1 is SEHNR and CDR2 FQNEAQ (reference sequence).

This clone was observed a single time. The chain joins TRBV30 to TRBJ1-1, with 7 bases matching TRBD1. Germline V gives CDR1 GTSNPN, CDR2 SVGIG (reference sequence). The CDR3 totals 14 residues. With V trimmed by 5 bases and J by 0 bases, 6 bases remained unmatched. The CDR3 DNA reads TGTGCCTGGGGGTCCGGGACAGTGAACACTGAAGCTTTCTTT. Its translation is CAWGSGTVNTEAFF.

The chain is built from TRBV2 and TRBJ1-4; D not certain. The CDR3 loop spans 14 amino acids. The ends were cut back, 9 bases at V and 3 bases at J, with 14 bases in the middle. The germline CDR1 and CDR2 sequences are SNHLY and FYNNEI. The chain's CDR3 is CASGDGEANEKLFF. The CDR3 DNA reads TGTGCCAGTGGCGACGGGGAGGCTAATGAAAAACTGTTTTTT.

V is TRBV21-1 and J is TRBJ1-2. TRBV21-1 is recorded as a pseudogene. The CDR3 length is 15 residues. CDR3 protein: CASSSRRREGYGYTF. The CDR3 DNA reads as TGTGCCAGCAGTTCCCGAAGGAGGGAAGGGTATGGCTACACCTTC.

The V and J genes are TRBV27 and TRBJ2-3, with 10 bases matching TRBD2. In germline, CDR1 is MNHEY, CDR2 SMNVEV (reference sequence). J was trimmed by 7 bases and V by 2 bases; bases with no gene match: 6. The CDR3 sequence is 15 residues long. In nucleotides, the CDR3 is TGTGCCAGCAGTTTAGGTAGCGGGAGGATCAATACGCAGTATTTT. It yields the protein CASSLGSGRINTQYF.

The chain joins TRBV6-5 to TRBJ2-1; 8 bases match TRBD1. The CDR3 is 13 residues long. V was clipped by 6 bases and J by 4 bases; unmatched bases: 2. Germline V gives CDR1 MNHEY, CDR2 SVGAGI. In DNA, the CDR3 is TGTGCCAGCAGGCGACAGGGGTACAATGAGCAGTTCTTC. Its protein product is CASRRQGYNEQFF.

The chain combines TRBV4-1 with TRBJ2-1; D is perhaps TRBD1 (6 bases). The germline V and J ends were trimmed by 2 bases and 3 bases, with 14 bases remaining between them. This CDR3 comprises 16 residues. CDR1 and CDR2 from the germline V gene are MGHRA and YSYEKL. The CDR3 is CASSQRPRQDYNEQFF. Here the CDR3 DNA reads TGCGCCAGCAGCCAACGTCCCAGACAGGACTACAATGAGCAGTTCTTC.

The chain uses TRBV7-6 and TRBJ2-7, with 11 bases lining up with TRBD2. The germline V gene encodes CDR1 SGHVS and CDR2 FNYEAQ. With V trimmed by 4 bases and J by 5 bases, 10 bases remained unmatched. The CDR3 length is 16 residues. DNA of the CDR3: TGTGCCAGCAGCTCGGACCCGGGACTAGCGGTCCACGAGCAGTACTTC. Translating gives CASSSDPGLAVHEQYF.

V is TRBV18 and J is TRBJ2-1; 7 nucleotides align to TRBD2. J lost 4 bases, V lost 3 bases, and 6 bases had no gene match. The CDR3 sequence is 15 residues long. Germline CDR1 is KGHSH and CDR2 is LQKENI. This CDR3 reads CASSPLSSGYNEQFF. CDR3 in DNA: TGTGCCAGCTCACCTCTTTCTAGCGGATACAATGAGCAGTTCTTC.

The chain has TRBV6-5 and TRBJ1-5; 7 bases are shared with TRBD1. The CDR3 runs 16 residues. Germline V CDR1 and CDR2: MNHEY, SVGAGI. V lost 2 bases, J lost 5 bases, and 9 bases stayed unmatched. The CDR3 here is CASSYPRTGKDQPQHF. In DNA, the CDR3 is TGTGCCAGCAGTTACCCAAGGACAGGTAAGGATCAGCCCCAGCATTTT.